The text below deals with one TCR beta chain. The entry originates in a study of blood T cell repertoires in COVID-19. The CDR3 has 15 residues. The J segment lost 4 bases and the V segment lost 2 bases, leaving 2 bases of the junction unmatched. In germline, CDR1 is SGHNT, CDR2 YENEEA. TCRdb's copy holds only in-frame clones and misses some; the assay was immunoSEQ multiplex PCR. The sample yields about 260,000 clones, around four fifths seen once. The TCR was taken from a woman in her forties or fifties who had recovered from COVID-19. V usage is TRBV11-3 and J usage is TRBJ2-3, with TRBD2 identical over 11 bases. The sequenced material came from peripheral blood. CDR3 in DNA: TGTGCCAGCAGCTTAAATAGCGGGAGGGCAGATACGCAGTATTTT. It encodes CASSLNSGRADTQYF.